The 30 T cell receptor beta chains below were found in one sample sequenced in a study of technical replicates of blood from a few donors. TCRdb's copy holds only in-frame clones and misses some; the assay was immunoSEQ multiplex PCR. In the table there are 90,000 to 100,000 clones, about 95% of which are singletons. Sequenced: T cells isolated from PBMCs. The receptors were sampled from a human donor in good health.

The chain links TRBV29-1 to TRBJ2-3; tentatively, D is TRBD2 (5 bases). Trimming left V 1 base short and J 0 bases short, with 11 bases between. Per germline, CDR1 SQVTM and CDR2 ANQGSEA. The CDR3 sequence is 15 residues long. The CDR3 is CSVEVAGSSTDTQYF. CDR3 DNA: TGCAGCGTTGAAGTCGCGGGCTCTAGCACAGATACGCAGTATTTT.

The genes are TRBV6-5 and TRBJ1-1; D ambiguous. Germline CDR1 is MNHEY and CDR2 is SVGAGI. The V gene lost 8 bases and the J gene lost 0 bases, with 16 bases spanning the gap. CDR3 length: 15 amino acids. The CDR3 is CASGRGRNLNTEAFF. In DNA form, the CDR3 reads TGTGCCAGCGGACGCGGGCGGAATCTGAACACTGAAGCTTTCTTT.

The J gene is TRBJ2-3, the V gene TRBV15, with D possibly matching TRBD1 (6 bases). V lost 0 bases and J lost 0, with 13 bases in between. There are 17 residues in the CDR3. CDR1 LNHNV and CDR2 YYDKDF come from the germline V gene (reference sequence). The CDR3 DNA sequence: TGTGCCACCAGCAGAGATCGGACAGTCGGAAGCACAGATACGCAGTATTTT. Translation: CATSRDRTVGSTDTQYF.

The chain is built from TRBV7-2 and TRBJ1-1; D ambiguous. V shed 2 bases and J shed 8 bases, with 15 bases lying between them. Germline V CDR1 and CDR2: SGHTA, FQGNSA. The length of the CDR3 is 14 residues. Here the CDR3 reads CASSLTEGLGEAFF. CDR3 DNA sequence: TGTGCCAGCAGCTTAACTGAAGGCCTCGGGGAAGCTTTCTTT.

This chain joins TRBV6-6 and TRBJ1-2; TRBD1 matches 9 bases. The CDR3 has 13 residues. V lost 7 bases and J lost 7; bases outside the gene matches: 7. Germline V gene sequence: CDR1 MNHNY, CDR2 SVGAGI (reference sequence). This CDR3 reads CASIGDRGTGYTF. CDR3 nucleotide sequence: TGTGCCAGCATAGGTGACAGGGGGACTGGCTACACCTTC.

This chain uses TRBV7-8 with TRBJ2-1; D might be TRBD1 (6 bases). The V and J ends lost 5 bases and 2 bases respectively, with 13 bases between them. The CDR3 extends over 15 amino acids. Germline CDR1 reads SGHVS; CDR2 reads FQNEAQ. The CDR3 loop is CASSPLQGPYNEQFF. CDR3 nucleotides: TGTGCCAGCAGCCCCCTACAGGGCCCCTACAATGAGCAGTTCTTC.

The chain has TRBV7-9 and TRBJ2-5; TRBD1 matches 7 bases. Per the germline V gene, CDR1 is SEHNR and CDR2 is FQNEAQ (reference sequence). The V gene end was trimmed by 5 bases and the J gene end by 1 base; junction bases not matched to a gene: 7. This CDR3 spans 15 amino acids. CDR3 residues: CASSLKDRLQETQYF. CDR3 DNA sequence: TGTGCCAGCAGCCTAAAGGACAGGCTCCAAGAGACCCAGTACTTC.

The J gene is TRBJ2-1, the V gene TRBV27, with 12 bases matching TRBD2. The V and J ends lost 7 bases and 3 bases, in that order; junction bases with no gene match: 10. The CDR3 has 17 amino acids. The V gene's germline CDR1 is MNHEY and CDR2 SMNVEV (reference sequence). The CDR3 nucleotides read TGTGCCAGCACCGACCGGACTAGCGGGATTTTCTACAATGAGCAGTTCTTC. It specifies CASTDRTSGIFYNEQFF.

The V gene is TRBV5-1, the J gene TRBJ2-1; TRBD2 aligns across 7 bases. The germline V gene has CDR1 SGHRS and CDR2 YFSETQ. The J segment lost 3 bases and the V segment lost 1 base, leaving 4 bases of the junction unmatched. The CDR3 extends over 15 amino acids. The CDR3 here is CASSLPLADYNEQFF. The CDR3, as DNA: TGCGCCAGCAGCTTGCCCCTAGCGGACTACAATGAGCAGTTCTTC. Using reference TRBV5-1 and TRBJ2-1 for the parts outside the CDR3, the full variable domain is KAGVTQTPRYLIKTRGQQVTLSCSPISGHRSVSWYQQTPGQGLQFLFEYFSETQRNKGNFPGRFSGRQFSNSRSEMNVSTLELGDSALYLCASSLPLADYNEQFFGPGTRLTVL.

This clone was seen just once. The V call is TRBV28, the J call TRBJ2-1; the match to TRBD2 covers 10 bases. This CDR3 contains 18 residues. CDR1 MDHEN and CDR2 SYDVKM come from the germline V gene. Trimming at V came to 8 bases and at J to 4 bases, leaving 17 bases not matched to a gene. The CDR3 is CASGDKVDLAGVYNEQFF. DNA for the CDR3: TGTGCCAGCGGTGATAAGGTGGACCTAGCGGGAGTGTACAATGAGCAGTTCTTC.

V usage is TRBV5-1 and J usage is TRBJ2-1, with TRBD1 matching 8 bases. Germline V gene lookup returns CDR1 SGHRS and CDR2 YFSETQ. This CDR3 has 12 amino acids. Germline trimming cut 2 bases from V and 9 bases from J; bases unmatched to any gene: 1. CDR3 in amino acids: CASSLQGVEQFF. In DNA, the CDR3 is TGCGCCAGCAGCTTACAGGGGGTTGAGCAGTTCTTC. The complete variable domain, with remaining parts taken from reference TRBV5-1 and TRBJ2-1, reads KAGVTQTPRYLIKTRGQQVTLSCSPISGHRSVSWYQQTPGQGLQFLFEYFSETQRNKGNFPGRFSGRQFSNSRSEMNVSTLELGDSALYLCASSLQGVEQFFGPGTRLTVL.

J is TRBJ2-2 and V is TRBV29-1, with a tentative D call TRBD2 (5 bases). The CDR3 runs 12 residues. With 6 bases removed from V and 7 bases from J, the gap between germline ends came to 12 bases. Germline V gives CDR1 SQVTM, CDR2 ANQGSEA. The CDR3 region has the DNA TGCAGCGTACACCGGGGTATCGGGGAGCTGTTTTTT. Amino acid sequence: CSVHRGIGELFF.

The V gene is TRBV5-6, the J gene TRBJ2-2; no reliable D call. The CDR3 extends over 11 amino acids. Trimming took off 2 bases at V and 8 bases at J, with 4 bases between the two ends. From germline, CDR1 is SGHDT and CDR2 YYEEEE. CDR3 bases: TGTGCCAGCAGCTTCCCGGGGGAGCTGTTTTTT. It is translated as CASSFPGELFF. Supplemented by reference TRBV5-6 and TRBJ2-2, the full variable domain reads DAGVTQSPTHLIKTRGQQVTLRCSPKSGHDTVSWYQQALGQGPQFIFQYYEEEERQRGNFPDRFSGHQFPNYSSELNVNALLLGDSALYLCASSFPGELFFGEGSRLTVL.

This chain connects TRBV9 to TRBJ2-7, with D possibly TRBD1 on 5 matching bases. The germline V gene has CDR1 SGDLS and CDR2 YYNGEE. V lost 3 bases and J 1 base, leaving 8 bases between the germline ends. The CDR3 length is 13 residues. DNA for the CDR3: TGTGCCAGCAGCGCAGGACATTCCTACGAGCAGTACTTC. Its translation: CASSAGHSYEQYF.

This chain joins TRBV5-8 and TRBJ2-7, with 8 positions matching TRBD1. This CDR3 has 15 amino acids. Trimming removed 2 bases from V and 5 bases from J; junction bases left unmatched: 9. Germline CDR1 SGHTS, CDR2 YDEGEE. The CDR3 bases are TGTGCCAGCAGCTTAGCGCCCCAGGGGGCCGACGAGCAGTACTTC. Encoded protein: CASSLAPQGADEQYF.

The V and J genes are TRBV9 and TRBJ2-3; D gene uncertain. CDR1 and CDR2 (germline): SGDLS, YYNGEE. The CDR3 is 15 residues long. V lost 2 bases and J 2 bases, leaving 12 bases between the germline ends. CDR3 DNA: TGTGCCAGCAGCGTCGACTTAGCCGACACAGATACGCAGTATTTT. Its translation: CASSVDLADTDTQYF.

This chain connects TRBV7-8 to TRBJ2-3, with 13 bases lining up with TRBD2. In germline, CDR1 is SGHVS, CDR2 FQNEAQ. This CDR3 is built from 17 residues. With V trimmed by 5 bases and J by 1 base, 6 bases remained unmatched. CDR3 coding DNA: TGTGCCAGCAGCCTTAGGACTAGCGGGAGAGGCACAGATACGCAGTATTTT. Its translation is CASSLRTSGRGTDTQYF.

The rearrangement links TRBV7-9 to TRBJ1-4; TRBD1 might be the D (6 bases). Germline V gene lookup returns CDR1 SEHNR and CDR2 FQNEAQ (reference sequence). This CDR3 has 12 residues. The CDR3 region is CAGGGTNEKLFF. The DNA of the CDR3 is TGTGCAGGGGGGGGAACTAATGAAAAACTGTTTTTT.

V is TRBV11-2 and J is TRBJ2-3; TRBD2 matches at 11 bases. The ends lost 6 bases at V and 0 bases at J; junction bases unmatched: 8. This CDR3 region has 17 residues. CDR1 and CDR2 (germline): SGHAT, FQNNGV. The CDR3 protein is CASRGLAESFSTDTQYF. CDR3 sequence (DNA): TGTGCCAGCAGGGGACTAGCGGAATCCTTTAGCACAGATACGCAGTATTTT. The variable domain in full, completed from reference TRBV11-2 and TRBJ2-3, reads EAGVAQSPRYKIIEKRQSVAFWCNPISGHATLYWYQQILGQGPKLLIQFQNNGVVDDSQLPKDRFSAERLKGVDSTLKIQPAKLEDSAVYLCASRGLAESFSTDTQYFGPGTRLTVL.

The chain couples TRBV7-2 to TRBJ2-3; TRBD2 matches 8 bases. CDR1 and CDR2 from the germline V gene are SGHTA and FQGNSA. The CDR3 totals 16 residues. J gave up 0 bases and V 4 bases, and 6 bases lay outside the gene matches. CDR3 bases: TGTGCCAGCAGCTCACAAAGCGGGAGTAGCACAGATACGCAGTATTTT. Its protein product is CASSSQSGSSTDTQYF.

The CDR3 sequence: CASSIAEVEQPQHF. Written as DNA, the CDR3 is TGTGCCAGTAGTATAGCGGAGGTGGAGCAGCCCCAGCATTTT. V gene TRBV19 combines with J gene TRBJ1-5; D remains unclear. Germline CDR1 reads LNHDA; CDR2 reads SQIVND (reference sequence). V lost 1 base and J 7 bases, leaving 11 bases between the germline ends. The CDR3 loop spans 14 amino acids.

The V and J genes are TRBV4-3 and TRBJ2-1, with 8 positions matching TRBD2. This CDR3 region has 15 residues. Unmatched junction bases numbered 5, after V lost 0 bases and J lost 7 bases. In germline, CDR1 is LGHNA, CDR2 YSLEER. In nucleotides, the CDR3 is TGCGCCAGCAGCCAAGAGCGGGAGGTAAATAATGAGCAGTTCTTC. This encodes CASSQEREVNNEQFF.

The rearrangement joins TRBV27 to TRBJ2-1, with 8 nucleotides matching TRBD2. This CDR3 spans 16 amino acids. Trimming at V came to 6 bases and at J to 8 bases, leaving 15 bases not matched to a gene. The germline V gene has CDR1 MNHEY and CDR2 SMNVEV (reference sequence). CDR3 nucleotides: TGTGCCAGCAGCCACTCAGCGGGAGAGATAGCTGATGAGCAGTTCTTC. It translates to CASSHSAGEIADEQFF.

V is TRBV30 and J is TRBJ2-3; unclear D gene. Germline V gives CDR1 GTSNPN, CDR2 SVGIG (reference sequence). V was trimmed by 0 bases and J by 6 bases, leaving 13 bases between them. CDR3 length: 14 amino acids. The CDR3 DNA sequence: TGTGCCTGGAGTGTCCGAGGATTCGGGGATACGCAGTATTTT. It translates to CAWSVRGFGDTQYF.

J is TRBJ2-7 and V is TRBV7-2, with TRBD1 identical over 7 bases. Germline CDR1 and CDR2: SGHTA and FQGNSA. Trimming removed 4 bases from V and 4 bases from J; junction bases left unmatched: 10. The CDR3 totals 15 residues. The CDR3: CASSYRGRAMYEQYF. The DNA for the CDR3 is TGTGCCAGCAGCTATAGGGGGCGGGCCATGTACGAGCAGTACTTC.

The rearrangement links TRBV7-2 to TRBJ2-7; 7 bases are shared with TRBD1. V lost 5 bases to trimming and J lost 2 bases; unmatched junction nucleotides: 3. Per the germline V gene, CDR1 is SGHTA and CDR2 is FQGNSA. This CDR3 region has 13 residues. The CDR3 DNA follows: TGTGCCAGCAGCACCGGGACAGCCTACGAGCAGTACTTC. This gives the protein CASSTGTAYEQYF.

The chain combines TRBV14 with TRBJ1-1; a possible D gene is TRBD1 (6 bases). With 0 bases removed from V and 1 base from J, the gap between germline ends came to 12 bases. CDR1 SGHDN and CDR2 FVKESK come from the germline V gene. The CDR3 loop spans 16 amino acids. CDR3 sequence reads: CASSQEIKTGNTEAFF. For the CDR3, the DNA is TGTGCCAGCAGCCAAGAGATTAAGACAGGGAACACTGAAGCTTTCTTT.

Only one count was recorded for this clone. The chain employs TRBV28 and TRBJ2-7, with D unclear. CDR3 length: 14 residues. Germline assignment: CDR1 MDHEN and CDR2 SYDVKM. The V gene lost 1 base and the J gene lost 1 base, with 8 bases spanning the gap. The CDR3 sequence: CASSLLWASYEQYF. The DNA for the CDR3 is TGTGCCAGCAGTTTATTGTGGGCGTCCTACGAGCAGTACTTC.

This sequence joins TRBV9 and TRBJ1-2, with TRBD1 matching 11 bases. The V gene end was trimmed by 4 bases and the J gene end by 7 bases; junction bases not matched to a gene: 12. Germline CDR1 and CDR2: SGDLS and YYNGEE. This CDR3 spans 16 amino acids. The CDR3 reads CASSTGQGAPLGGYTF. The CDR3 DNA reads as TGTGCCAGCAGCACAGGACAGGGGGCGCCGTTAGGTGGCTACACCTTC. The full variable domain, in which reference TRBV9 and TRBJ1-2 provide the parts outside the CDR3, is DSGVTQTPKHLITATGQRVTLRCSPRSGDLSVYWYQQSLDQGLQFLIQYYNGEERAKGNILERFSAQQFPDLHSELNLSSLELGDSALYFCASSTGQGAPLGGYTFGSGTRLTVV.

The rearrangement uses TRBV7-9 and TRBJ2-2; 13 bases are a match to TRBD2. The CDR3 sequence is 16 residues long. J lost 2 bases, V lost 5 bases, and 2 bases had no gene match. CDR1 is SEHNR and CDR2 is FQNEAQ in the germline V gene (reference sequence). CDR3 in amino acids: CASSPGLAGNTGELFF. DNA of the CDR3: TGTGCCAGCAGCCCGGGACTAGCGGGAAACACCGGGGAGCTGTTTTTT.